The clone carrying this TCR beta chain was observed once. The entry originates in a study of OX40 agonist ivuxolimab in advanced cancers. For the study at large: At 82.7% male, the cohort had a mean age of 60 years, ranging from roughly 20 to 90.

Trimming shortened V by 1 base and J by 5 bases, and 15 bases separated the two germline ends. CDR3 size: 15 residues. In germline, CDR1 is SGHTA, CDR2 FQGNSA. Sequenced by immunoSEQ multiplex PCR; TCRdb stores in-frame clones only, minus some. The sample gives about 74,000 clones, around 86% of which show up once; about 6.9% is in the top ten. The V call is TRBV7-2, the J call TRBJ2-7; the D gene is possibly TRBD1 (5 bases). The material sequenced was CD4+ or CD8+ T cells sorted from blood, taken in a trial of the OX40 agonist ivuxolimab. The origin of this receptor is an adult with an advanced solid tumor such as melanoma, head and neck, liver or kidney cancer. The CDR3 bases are TGTGCCAGCAGCTTAGTGGGGCAGGTTTACCACGAGCAGTACTTC. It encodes CASSLVGQVYHEQYF.